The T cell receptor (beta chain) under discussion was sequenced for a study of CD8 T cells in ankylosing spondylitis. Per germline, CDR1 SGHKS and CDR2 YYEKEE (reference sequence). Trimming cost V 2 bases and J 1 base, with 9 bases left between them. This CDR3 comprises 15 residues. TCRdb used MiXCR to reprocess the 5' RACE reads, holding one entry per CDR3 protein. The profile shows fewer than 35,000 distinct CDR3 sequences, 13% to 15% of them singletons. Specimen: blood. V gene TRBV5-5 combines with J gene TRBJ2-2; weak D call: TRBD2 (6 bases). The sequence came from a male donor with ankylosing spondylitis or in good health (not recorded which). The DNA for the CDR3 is TGTGCCAGCAGCTTAGCTAGCGTGAACACCGGGGAGCTGTTTTTT. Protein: CASSLASVNTGELFF.